The present T cell receptor beta chain was sequenced within a study of blood T cell repertoires in COVID-19. Study-level information: The analysed material was cDNA or gDNA that came from T cells, B-cell-depleted T cells, or PBMCs.

Trimming removed 7 bases from V and 0 bases from J, with 10 bases in between. CDR3 size: 14 residues. Germline loops: CDR1 LNHDA, CDR2 SQIVND (reference sequence). Method: immunoSEQ multiplex PCR; TCRdb's copy keeps in-frame clones and lacks some. Among around 280,000 clones listed, 87% were seen once. Specimen: peripheral blood. J is TRBJ1-5 and V is TRBV19; D unclear. The TCR was taken from a woman aged 45 to 65 who had recovered from COVID-19. The chain's CDR3 is CASTPLSSNQPQHF. CDR3 bases: TGTGCCAGTACCCCACTTAGTAGCAATCAGCCCCAGCATTTT.